These T cell receptor beta chains were read from a single sample in a study of early T cells in non-severe SARS-CoV-2 infection. MiXCR, run by TCRdb on the 5' RACE reads, gives a single entry per CDR3 protein. The table lists roughly 56,000 distinct CDR3 sequences, approximately 10% of them singletons, with about 1.2% in the top ten. Input material: whole blood. The receptors here all came from an adult who was a healthcare worker with PCR-confirmed SARS-CoV-2 infection or an uninfected control (not recorded which). CDR3s include the opening cysteine and the closing phenylalanine or tryptophan. The order of the fields is J gene, V gene, CDR3 protein.

TRBJ1-3 | TRBV5-1 | CASSLESRSSGNTIYF
TRBJ1-6 | TRBV12-3/TRBV12-4 | CASRVGRLYNSPLHF
TRBJ1-2 | TRBV7-2 | CASSPAGTGIYGYTF
TRBJ2-3 | TRBV28 | CASTDGGPTDTQYF
TRBJ2-1 | TRBV7-9 | CASSPGGGGPYNEQFF
TRBJ2-3 | TRBV7-8 | CASREYSGDTQYF
TRBJ1-6 | TRBV4-2 | CASTEIQGENSPLHF
TRBJ2-3 | TRBV5-1 | CASSPGLAGGPGRDTQYF
TRBJ2-5 | TRBV12-3/TRBV12-4 | CASRTSGGAETQYF
TRBJ2-3 | TRBV5-1 | CASSLEPDADTQYF
TRBJ2-1 | TRBV24-1 | CATSDLHSGQGGISYNEQFF
TRBJ1-6 | TRBV24-1 | CATSDSGGTSPLHF
TRBJ1-1 | TRBV6-1 | CASSDWGRTEAFF
TRBJ2-1 | TRBV6-5 | CASSIAGGGQFF
TRBJ2-3 | TRBV7-9 | CARTPLTGYITDTQYF
TRBJ2-3 | TRBV10-1 | CASSDPSSVTDTQYF
TRBJ1-2 | TRBV7-8 | CASTLGTASNYGYTF
TRBJ2-5 | TRBV3-1 | CASSQIRDPRRDTQYF
TRBJ2-3 | TRBV12-3/TRBV12-4 | CASRDRGRTDTQYF
TRBJ2-1 | TRBV7-2 | CASSSSPSGGRYNEQFF
TRBJ2-3 | TRBV24-1 | CATGLAGSDTQYF
TRBJ2-5 | TRBV4-1 | CASSQELGGRGGLETQYF
TRBJ2-1 | TRBV20-1 | CSAPGASSGGLEQFF
TRBJ2-3 | TRBV19 | CASSSPVLAGGTDTQYF
TRBJ2-2 | TRBV24-1 | CATSDLPQGAGELFF
TRBJ1-4 | TRBV11-2 | CASSSIGTANEKLFF
TRBJ1-1 | TRBV5-1 | CASSFYRGAEAFF
TRBJ2-3 | TRBV25-1 | CASSGVGHTDTQYF
TRBJ2-5 | TRBV29-1 | CSVGGTDGAQYF
TRBJ1-3 | TRBV12-3/TRBV12-4 | CASTPDRVPGNTIYF
TRBJ2-1 | TRBV19 | CAVGGEQFF
TRBJ2-5 | TRBV9 | CASSYLTGHQETQYF
TRBJ2-5 | TRBV29-1 | CSVEETGRQETQYF
TRBJ1-2 | TRBV7-9 | CASTRGEVADGYTF
TRBJ2-1 | TRBV6-5 | CASSYSSYNEQFF
TRBJ1-1 | TRBV5-1 | CASSATGGPRAFF
TRBJ2-3 | TRBV12-3/TRBV12-4 | CASSRDRADTQYF